These T cell receptor beta chains were read from a single sample in a study of glioma-infiltrating T cells. TCRdb used MiXCR to reprocess the multiplex PCR reads, holding one entry per CDR3 protein. The repertoire holds about 180,000 distinct CDR3 sequences, with more than 35% as singletons. The sequencing sample was made of glioma tissue, nonneoplastic brain tissue, or PBMCs (not recorded which). The source is a human donor with low-grade glioma or glioblastoma, undergoing nonglioma brain surgery, or in good health (not recorded which). Both conserved end residues are part of each CDR3. Fields, in order: CDR3 protein, V gene, J gene, D gene. D genes are given only for firm matches.

CDR3aa: CASSEPTGGLQETQYF
v_gene: TRBV6-1
j_gene: TRBJ2-5
d_gene: TRBD1

CDR3aa: CASSFFRGRETQYF
v_gene: TRBV28
j_gene: TRBJ2-5
d_gene: NA

CDR3aa: CASTLDQAGVSDTQYF
v_gene: TRBV5-1
j_gene: TRBJ2-3
d_gene: TRBD2

CDR3aa: CASSYWDSDNQPQHF
v_gene: TRBV25-1
j_gene: TRBJ1-5
d_gene: TRBD1

CDR3aa: CASSLGSGTASYEQYF
v_gene: TRBV27
j_gene: TRBJ2-7
d_gene: TRBD1

CDR3aa: CSAGGTGGTNTEAFF
v_gene: TRBV20-1
j_gene: TRBJ1-1
d_gene: TRBD1

CDR3aa: CASSLTTGKNYNEQFF
v_gene: TRBV7-9
j_gene: TRBJ2-1
d_gene: NA

CDR3aa: CSVEAVTSTDTQYF
v_gene: TRBV29-1
j_gene: TRBJ2-3
d_gene: NA

CDR3aa: CSADLNEPFF
v_gene: TRBV20-1
j_gene: TRBJ2-1
d_gene: NA

CDR3aa: CASSLGRDEQYF
v_gene: TRBV7-9
j_gene: TRBJ2-7
d_gene: NA